Below, 27 T cell receptor beta chains from the same sample are listed, as sequenced in a study of cytomegalovirus exposure and HLA in healthy donors. The primer mix had 60 Vbeta and 13 Jbeta primers. Assay used: immunoSEQ multiplex PCR; TCRdb lists only in-frame clones, some missing. The sample shows around 36,000 clones, around 86% of them seen only once. The sample taken for sequencing was PBMCs. These receptors all stem from a woman between 35 and 50 years old in good health and CMV-seropositive.

A remark on this clone: Sequence at one end of the junction differs from germline and may be a read error. The J gene is TRBJ2-6, the V gene TRBV19, with D maybe TRBD1 (6 bases). The CDR3 sequence is 21 residues long. In germline, CDR1 is LNHDA, CDR2 SQIVND (reference sequence). The DNA of the CDR3 is TGTGCCAGTAGTATATGGAATGGATGGGACACGTTGATAGCTGGGCCCAACGTCCTGACTTTC. This gives the protein CASSIWNGWDTLIAGPNVLTF.

This chain joins TRBV11-2 and TRBJ1-5; 9 nucleotides align to TRBD1. This CDR3 has 17 amino acids. Per the germline V gene, CDR1 is SGHAT and CDR2 is FQNNGV. J gave up 5 bases and V 3 bases, and 11 bases lay outside the gene matches. The CDR3: CASSLTLDRGRYQPQHF. The DNA of the CDR3 is TGTGCCAGCAGCTTGACCCTGGACAGGGGAAGGTATCAGCCCCAGCATTTT.

In this sample, this clone turned up a few times. The V and J genes are TRBV4-3 and TRBJ2-7, with TRBD1 matching 7 bases. CDR1 is LGHNA and CDR2 is YSLEER in the germline V gene. The trim removed 0 bases at V and 2 bases at J, leaving 10 bases unmatched. The length of the CDR3 is 17 residues. The CDR3 bases are TGCGCCAGCAGCCAAGAATGGGACAGCCTGGGCGCCTACGAGCAGTACTTC. It is translated as CASSQEWDSLGAYEQYF.

This chain connects TRBV4-3 to TRBJ1-2; D perhaps matches TRBD1 (6 bases). Trimming shortened V by 3 bases and J by 0 bases, and 11 bases separated the two germline ends. The CDR3 covers 15 residues. Germline CDR1 and CDR2: LGHNA and YSLEER. The CDR3 reads CASSQTDRSNYGYTF. CDR3 nucleotides: TGCGCCAGCAGCCAGACGGACAGATCTAACTATGGCTACACCTTC.

The V and J genes are TRBV5-1 and TRBJ1-6; 10 bases match TRBD1. Germline V gives CDR1 SGHRS, CDR2 YFSETQ. The CDR3 is 16 residues long. V gave up 4 bases and J gave up 10 bases; unmatched junction bases: 11. CDR3 amino acids: CASSAQKDRGGSPLHF. The CDR3 DNA sequence: TGCGCCAGCAGCGCACAAAAGGACAGGGGGGGCTCACCCCTCCACTTT.

The chain uses TRBV5-1 and TRBJ1-4; D remains ambiguous. The CDR3 runs 17 residues. In germline, CDR1 is SGHRS, CDR2 YFSETQ. V dropped 0 bases and J dropped 7 bases, with 19 bases sitting between them. The CDR3 coding sequence is TGCGCCAGCAGCTTGGCCGGTAACCGCGTGTCATTTGAAAAACTGTTTTTT. Amino acid sequence: CASSLAGNRVSFEKLFF.

The chain couples TRBV19 to TRBJ2-3; 12 bases map to TRBD2. Germline V CDR1 and CDR2: LNHDA, SQIVND (reference sequence). With V trimmed by 5 bases and J by 1 base, 4 bases remained unmatched. CDR3 length: 16 amino acids. CDR3 amino acids: CASSSGLAGGTDTQYF. The CDR3 DNA follows: TGTGCCAGTAGTTCGGGACTAGCGGGCGGCACAGATACGCAGTATTTT.

This clone has only a few counts. The chain has TRBV7-2 and TRBJ1-2; D perhaps matches TRBD1 (6 bases). The length of the CDR3 is 14 residues. V lost 4 bases to trimming and J lost 4 bases, with 13 bases between them. Per germline, CDR1 SGHTA and CDR2 FQGNSA. The chain's CDR3 is CASSSRTAPYGYTF. The CDR3 nucleotides read TGTGCCAGCAGCTCGCGGACAGCTCCCTATGGCTACACCTTC.

The rearrangement links TRBV9 to TRBJ2-5; the match to TRBD2 covers 8 bases. The CDR3 sequence is 15 residues long. CDR1 is SGDLS, CDR2 YYNGEE, per germline. Unmatched junction bases numbered 9, after V lost 3 bases and J lost 5 bases. CDR3 loop: CASSGTSLVRETQYF. Written as DNA, the CDR3 is TGTGCCAGCAGCGGGACTAGCCTGGTGCGGGAGACCCAGTACTTC.

This chain uses TRBV7-9 with TRBJ2-6; D gene uncertain. The CDR3 length is 16 residues. The germline V and J ends were trimmed by 3 bases and 0 bases, with 9 bases remaining between them. CDR1 and CDR2 from the germline V gene are SEHNR and FQNEAQ (reference sequence). The CDR3 coding sequence is TGTGCCAGCAGCTTTAATCGGAGCTCTGGGGCCAACGTCCTGACTTTC. This codes for CASSFNRSSGANVLTF. The whole variable domain, filled in from reference TRBV7-9 and TRBJ2-6, reads DTGVSQNPRHKITKRGQNVTFRCDPISEHNRLYWYRQTLGQGPEFLTYFQNEAQLEKSRLLSDRFSAERPKGSFSTLEIQRTEQGDSAMYLCASSFNRSSGANVLTFGAGSRLTVL.

J is TRBJ2-1 and V is TRBV20-1, with TRBD2 matching over 8 bases. The V gene end was trimmed by 7 bases and the J gene end by 7 bases; junction bases not matched to a gene: 3. Germline CDR1 DFQATT, CDR2 SNEGSKA (reference sequence). There are 11 residues in the CDR3. The CDR3 here is CSVLAGNEQFF. The DNA for the CDR3 is TGCAGTGTATTAGCGGGGAATGAGCAGTTCTTC.

The rearrangement uses TRBV9 and TRBJ2-2, with a possible D match to TRBD1 (6 bases). The length of the CDR3 is 13 residues. V was shortened by 0 bases and J by 6 bases, with 6 bases between the two germline ends. Looked up from germline, CDR1 is SGDLS and CDR2 is YYNGEE. CDR3 sequence: CASSVEGAGELFF. CDR3 DNA sequence: TGTGCCAGCAGCGTAGAGGGGGCCGGGGAGCTGTTTTTT.

The chain uses TRBV27 and TRBJ2-7; D is uncertain. V was shortened by 2 bases and J by 0 bases, with 5 bases between the two germline ends. Germline CDR1 MNHEY, CDR2 SMNVEV (reference sequence). The CDR3 length is 13 residues. The CDR3 nucleotides are TGTGCCAGCAGTTTACAGGTCTCCTACGAGCAGTACTTC. Translation: CASSLQVSYEQYF.

This clone showed up just once. V is TRBV6-5 and J is TRBJ2-3; perhaps TRBD1 as D (5 bases). Germline lookup yields CDR1 MNHEY and CDR2 SVGAGI. Trimming left V 7 bases short and J 1 base short, with 12 bases between. This CDR3 has 14 amino acids. In DNA form, the CDR3 reads TGTGCCAGCAAGACAGTCCGGGGCACAGATACGCAGTATTTT. Its translation is CASKTVRGTDTQYF.

This chain uses TRBV2 with TRBJ2-7; the D gene is possibly TRBD1 (6 bases). Looked up from germline, CDR1 is SNHLY and CDR2 is FYNNEI. Trimming cost V 6 bases and J 5 bases, with 11 bases left between them. There are 12 residues in the CDR3. The CDR3 region has the DNA TGTGCCAGCAGGGACAGAAGGGACGAGCAGTACTTC. Encoded protein: CASRDRRDEQYF.

This clone has just a few counts. This sequence joins TRBV28 and TRBJ1-6; TRBD1 agrees at 7 bases. The V segment lost 8 bases and the J segment 7 bases; nucleotides outside the gene matches: 8. The CDR3 is 14 residues long. Germline CDR1 is MDHEN and CDR2 is SYDVKM. CDR3 bases: TGTGCCAGCCGGGGACAGATTATGAATTCACCCCTCCACTTT. Translated: CASRGQIMNSPLHF.

The chain joins TRBV11-3 to TRBJ2-7; perhaps TRBD2 as D (5 bases). Germline loops: CDR1 SGHNT, CDR2 YENEEA. The CDR3 is 14 amino acids. The V end lost 6 bases, the J end lost 0 bases, and 12 bases lay between the germline ends. The CDR3 coding sequence is TGTGCCAGCAGTCCCCGGGGATCCTCCTACGAGCAGTACTTC. Residues: CASSPRGSSYEQYF.

This chain connects TRBV6-6 to TRBJ1-5; D call uncertain. The CDR3 is 14 amino acids. Trimming removed 4 bases at V and 2 bases at J, with 9 bases between. The germline CDR1 and CDR2 sequences are MNHNY and SVGAGI (reference sequence). The CDR3 DNA follows: TGTGCCAGCAGTTCCACCGGGTGCAATCAGCCCCAGCATTTT. It yields the protein CASSSTGCNQPQHF.

The genes are TRBV7-3 and TRBJ2-5; 7 nucleotides agree with TRBD1. V trimming: 5 bases; J trimming: 4 bases; junction bases outside the gene matches: 4. Germline lookup yields CDR1 SGHTA and CDR2 FQGTGA. The CDR3 extends over 13 amino acids. The CDR3 region has the DNA TGTGCCAGCAGCATACAGGGGAGAGAGACCCAGTACTTC. As protein: CASSIQGRETQYF.

The chain combines TRBV6-1 with TRBJ1-2; D is possibly TRBD1 (5 bases). V gave up 6 bases and J gave up 6 bases, with 20 bases separating them. The CDR3 is made up of 15 amino acids. Germline V gene lookup returns CDR1 MNHNS and CDR2 SASEGT. The CDR3 region has the DNA TGTGCCAGCAGCCGAGGGGAGGCCCCTTCGCATGGCTACACCTTC. Amino acid sequence: CASSRGEAPSHGYTF.

Here the CDR3 reads CASSVEGTGGFTDTQYF. In nucleotides, the CDR3 is TGTGCCAGCAGCGTAGAAGGGACAGGGGGCTTCACAGATACGCAGTATTTT. V usage is TRBV9 and J usage is TRBJ2-3, with 12 positions matching TRBD1. The CDR3 has 17 amino acids. Germline trimming cut 0 bases from V and 2 bases from J; bases unmatched to any gene: 4. Per the germline V gene, CDR1 is SGDLS and CDR2 is YYNGEE.

V gene TRBV7-9 combines with J gene TRBJ2-2; D is unresolved. Trimming shortened V by 5 bases and J by 6 bases, and 10 bases separated the two germline ends. The CDR3 loop spans 13 amino acids. Germline V gene data show CDR1 as SEHNR and CDR2 as FQNEAQ (reference sequence). The CDR3: CASSPPVPGELFF. In DNA, the CDR3 is TGTGCCAGCAGCCCGCCGGTCCCCGGGGAGCTGTTTTTT.

The rearrangement joins TRBV4-3 to TRBJ2-7; 11 bases agree with TRBD2. V trimming: 2 bases; J trimming: 4 bases; junction bases outside the gene matches: 1. CDR1 LGHNA and CDR2 YSLEER come from the germline V gene. The CDR3 is 14 amino acids. The CDR3 region has the DNA TGCGCCAGCAGCCAATTAGCGGGGGGGTACGAGCAGTACTTC. It encodes CASSQLAGGYEQYF.

The rearrangement joins TRBV27 to TRBJ2-2; no firm D call. The CDR3 contains 14 residues. With 3 bases removed from V and 1 base from J, the gap between germline ends came to 6 bases. Germline CDR1 reads MNHEY; CDR2 reads SMNVEV (reference sequence). The CDR3, as DNA: TGTGCCAGCAGTTTCGTTATGAACACCGGGGAGCTGTTTTTT. Its protein product is CASSFVMNTGELFF.

This clone was counted a single time. J is TRBJ2-1 and V is TRBV11-3; possibly TRBD2 for D (5 bases). CDR3 size: 13 residues. CDR1 and CDR2 from the germline V gene are SGHNT and YENEEA. The V gene lost 3 bases and the J gene lost 9 bases, with 12 bases spanning the gap. The CDR3 sequence: CASSLTIESEQFF. CDR3 DNA: TGTGCCAGCAGCTTGACTATCGAGTCTGAGCAGTTCTTC. Looking up the rest from reference TRBV11-3 and TRBJ2-1 gives the full variable domain: EAGVVQSPRYKIIEKKQPVAFWCNPISGHNTLYWYLQNLGQGPELLIRYENEEAVDDSQLPKDRFSAERLKGVDSTLKIQPAELGDSAVYLCASSLTIESEQFFGPGTRLTVL.

The V and J genes are TRBV7-9 and TRBJ2-1, with TRBD1 as a possible D gene (6 bases). Trimming left V 4 bases short and J 5 bases short, with 12 bases between. The germline V gene has CDR1 SEHNR and CDR2 FQNEAQ (reference sequence). This CDR3 is built from 14 residues. This chain's CDR3 is CASSSNRVHNEQFF. Written as DNA, the CDR3 is TGTGCCAGCAGCTCAAACAGGGTTCACAATGAGCAGTTCTTC.

This clone was detected a few times. The chain joins TRBV19 to TRBJ2-2, with TRBD2 identical over 11 bases. V lost 6 bases, J lost 1 base, and 4 bases stayed unmatched. CDR1 is LNHDA and CDR2 is SQIVND in the germline V gene (reference sequence). The CDR3 sequence is 16 residues long. CDR3 region: CASSSGLAVNTGELFF. The DNA for the CDR3 is TGTGCCAGTAGCTCGGGACTAGCGGTGAACACCGGGGAGCTGTTTTTT.